Included here is one T cell receptor beta chain sequence, with context. What it binds is unknown. Assay: immunoSEQ multiplex PCR; the TCRdb copy retains only in-frame clones and omits some. The sample gives about 71,000 clones, roughly 91% of which show up once; 1.3% is in the top ten. These data originate in a study of graft-versus-host responses after intestinal transplantation. This material consisted of unstimulated CD8+ T cells sorted from spleen or lymph node cells, taken before intestinal transplant. The clonotype was recovered from a human donor who received an intestinal transplant.

CDR3 coding DNA: TGTGCCAGCAGTTTTGGCGGGAGCCCCTACGAGCAGTACTTC. It codes for CASSFGGSPYEQYF. The genes are TRBV27 and TRBJ2-7, with TRBD2 matching over 7 bases. This CDR3 contains 14 residues. Germline-derived CDR1 and CDR2 are MNHEY and SMNVEV (reference sequence). V shed 3 bases and J 2 bases; nucleotides not matched to a gene: 4.